This entry lists 8 T cell receptor beta chains sequenced from one sample in a study of blood T cell repertoires in COVID-19. The table came from immunoSEQ multiplex PCR; TCRdb's copy has only in-frame clones and leaves some out. The sample lists approximately 250,000 clones, approximately 84% occurring once. The sequenced sample consisted of peripheral blood. The source of these receptors is a man aged 45-65 years with acute or convalescent COVID-19.

This clone was seen more than once but under ten times. This chain links TRBV5-1 with TRBJ1-1; D possibly corresponds to TRBD1 (5 bases). CDR1 and CDR2 (germline): SGHRS, YFSETQ. Trimming shortened V by 4 bases and J by 8 bases, and 12 bases separated the two germline ends. The CDR3 spans 12 residues. DNA for the CDR3: TGCGCCAGCAGCGCCCCAGGGTTGGAAGCTTTCTTT. It encodes CASSAPGLEAFF.

CDR3 sequence reads: CASSLGGFPYEQYF. Here the CDR3 DNA reads TGTGCCAGCAGCTTAGGGGGCTTCCCCTACGAGCAGTACTTC. The chain uses TRBV7-9 and TRBJ2-7; possibly TRBD1 for D (5 bases). Germline loops: CDR1 SEHNR, CDR2 FQNEAQ (reference sequence). Trimming left V 1 base short and J 2 bases short, with 9 bases between. This CDR3 has 14 amino acids.

This clone came up once. V gene TRBV3-1 (or the pseudogene TRBV3-2) combines with J gene TRBJ2-2, with 8 bases identical to TRBD2. CDR3 length equals 17 residues. V lost 0 bases, J lost 6 bases, and 9 bases stayed unmatched. The V gene's germline CDR1 is LGHDT and CDR2 YNNKEL (reference sequence). The CDR3: CASSQDRLAGYPGELFF. The CDR3 DNA reads TGTGCCAGCAGCCAAGACCGCCTAGCGGGCTACCCCGGGGAGCTGTTTTTT.

The chain employs TRBV24-1 and TRBJ2-6; 7 bases are a match to TRBD1. Germline V gene data show CDR1 as KGHDR and CDR2 as SFDVKD. With V trimmed by 2 bases and J by 0 bases, 6 bases remained unmatched. CDR3 length: 18 residues. The CDR3 nucleotides are TGTGCCACCAGTGATTCCGGGACAGTGGTCTCTGGGGCCAACGTCCTGACTTTC. It codes for CATSDSGTVVSGANVLTF.

This clone was picked up a small number of times. V usage is TRBV7-9 and J usage is TRBJ1-2, with D possibly TRBD1 on 6 matching bases. Trimming left V 7 bases short and J 8 bases short, with 20 bases between. This CDR3 has 14 amino acids. Germline lookup yields CDR1 SEHNR and CDR2 FQNEAQ (reference sequence). This CDR3 reads CASTRDTENGGYTF. The CDR3 nucleotides are TGTGCCAGCACCCGGGACACCGAAAATGGCGGCTACACCTTC. Full variable domain (outside the CDR3, taken from reference TRBV7-9 and TRBJ1-2): DTGVSQNPRHKITKRGQNVTFRCDPISEHNRLYWYRQTLGQGPEFLTYFQNEAQLEKSRLLSDRFSAERPKGSFSTLEIQRTEQGDSAMYLCASTRDTENGGYTFGSGTRLTVV.

A single count supports this clone. This chain links TRBV11-3 with TRBJ2-7, with a tentative D call TRBD2 (6 bases). Germline CDR1 reads SGHNT; CDR2 reads YENEEA. The CDR3 is made up of 14 amino acids. Trimming shortened V by 2 bases and J by 9 bases, and 17 bases separated the two germline ends. In DNA form, the CDR3 reads TGTGCCAGCAGCTTACAAGGGACTCCTACGATGCAGTACTTC. Its protein is CASSLQGTPTMQYF.

This chain links TRBV20-1 with TRBJ2-3; 10 positions agree with TRBD2. Germline trimming cut 3 bases from V and 4 bases from J; bases unmatched to any gene: 4. This CDR3 is built from 14 residues. Looked up from germline, CDR1 is DFQATT and CDR2 is SNEGSKA (reference sequence). The CDR3 nucleotides are TGCAGTGCTAGTAAGCGGGGGGGCGCAGATACGCAGTATTTT. This sequence encodes CSASKRGGADTQYF.

The rearrangement joins TRBV7-9 to TRBJ1-4; D not resolved. CDR1 and CDR2 (germline): SEHNR, FQNEAQ (reference sequence). The V gene lost 3 bases and the J gene lost 0 bases, with 8 bases spanning the gap. The CDR3 covers 15 residues. In nucleotides, the CDR3 is TGTGCCAGCAGCTTCAACGGAGCAACTAATGAAAAACTGTTTTTT. It translates to CASSFNGATNEKLFF.